This passage covers 14 T cell receptor beta chains from one sample sequenced in a study of blood T cell repertoires in COVID-19. Clones were read by immunoSEQ multiplex PCR, and TCRdb kept only the in-frame ones, dropping some. The sample lists some 330,000 clones; roughly 89% were seen once. Sequenced: peripheral blood. These receptors were obtained from a woman in her 30s with COVID-19, enrolled during active disease.

On this clone itself: Within the sample, other DNA sequences also encode this same CDR3. The CDR3 DNA sequence: TGTGCCAGCTCACTGCTAGCGGGGAGCACAGATACGCAGTATTTT. Translation: CASSLLAGSTDTQYF. The gene calls are TRBV18 and TRBJ2-3; 9 bases match TRBD2. V shed 4 bases, J shed 0 bases, and the junction held 2 bases outside the gene matches. Germline V gives CDR1 KGHSH, CDR2 LQKENI. The CDR3 length is 15 residues.

The V and J genes are TRBV4-1 and TRBJ1-1; tentatively, D is TRBD1 (5 bases). Between the trimmed V and J ends, which lost 0 bases and 0 bases, there was a span of 14 bases. The CDR3 covers 17 residues. CDR1 is MGHRA, CDR2 YSYEKL, per germline. The CDR3 loop reads CASSQDPGTGLNTEAFF. The CDR3, as DNA: TGCGCCAGCAGCCAAGATCCCGGGACTGGGTTGAACACTGAAGCTTTCTTT.

The chain recombines TRBV4-1 with TRBJ2-3, with 7 bases matching TRBD1. Germline loops: CDR1 MGHRA, CDR2 YSYEKL. Trimming took 6 bases from V and 0 from J; bases not matched to a gene: 6. CDR3 length: 15 residues. The CDR3 region is CASRSTGLSTDTQYF. The CDR3 DNA sequence: TGCGCCAGCAGATCGACAGGGCTGAGCACAGATACGCAGTATTTT.

The gene calls are TRBV29-1 and TRBJ2-1; 16 positions agree with TRBD2. CDR3 length: 17 amino acids. Germline CDR1 SQVTM, CDR2 ANQGSEA. V was clipped by 8 bases and J by 4 bases; unmatched bases: 11. The CDR3 DNA reads TGCAGCACCCCAGGGACTAGCGGGGGGGCGAGATACAATGAGCAGTTCTTC. Amino acids: CSTPGTSGGARYNEQFF.

This sequence joins TRBV11-3 and TRBJ2-7, with 8 nucleotides matching TRBD1. Germline-derived CDR1 and CDR2 are SGHNT and YENEEA. This CDR3 comprises 14 residues. With 5 bases clipped from V and 5 bases from J, the junction kept 8 bases outside the gene matches. The CDR3 here is CASSPRQGLHEQYF. In DNA form, the CDR3 reads TGTGCCAGCAGCCCGAGACAGGGGCTCCACGAGCAGTACTTC.

The count of this clone is one. As DNA, the CDR3 is TGTGCCAGCTCTCCCGGTGGGGGGGCGAACACTGAAGCTTTCTTT. As protein: CASSPGGGANTEAFF. V usage is TRBV18 and J usage is TRBJ1-1; tentative D call: TRBD1 (6 bases). Per germline, CDR1 KGHSH and CDR2 LQKENI. Trimming stripped 6 bases from V and 1 base from J, with 15 bases between. The CDR3 runs 15 residues. The full variable domain, with the rest looked up from reference TRBV18 and TRBJ1-1, is NAGVMQNPRHLVRRRGQEARLRCSPMKGHSHVYWYRQLPEEGLKFMVYLQKENIIDESGMPKERFSAEFPKEGPSILRIQQVVRGDSAAYFCASSPGGGANTEAFFGQGTRLTVV.

The chain combines TRBV19 with TRBJ2-7, with 7 bases fitting TRBD1. CDR3 length: 14 residues. With 10 bases clipped from V and 0 bases from J, the junction kept 9 bases outside the gene matches. CDR1 and CDR2 from the germline V gene are LNHDA and SQIVND (reference sequence). CDR3 residues: CATLGQESSYEQYF. The CDR3 DNA reads as TGTGCCACACTCGGACAGGAAAGCTCCTACGAGCAGTACTTC. Filled out from reference TRBV19 and TRBJ2-7, the complete variable domain reads DGGITQSPKYLFRKEGQNVTLSCEQNLNHDAMYWYRQDPGQGLRLIYYSQIVNDFQKGDIAEGYSVSREKKESFPLTVTSAQKNPTAFYLCATLGQESSYEQYFGPGTRLTVT.

The CDR3 sequence: CASSMPQQGWNTEAFF. The CDR3 DNA reads as TGTGCCAGTAGTATGCCCCAACAGGGATGGAACACTGAAGCTTTCTTT. The genes are TRBV19 and TRBJ1-1, with a weak D call TRBD1 (6 bases). CDR1 is LNHDA and CDR2 is SQIVND in the germline V gene (reference sequence). The CDR3 contains 16 residues. The V gene lost 3 bases and the J gene lost 1 base, with 15 bases spanning the gap.

The genes are TRBV9 and TRBJ1-3, with 7 nucleotides matching TRBD1. The CDR3 consists of 15 residues. The germline gives CDR1 SGDLS, CDR2 YYNGEE. The V gene end was trimmed by 3 bases and the J gene end by 5 bases; junction bases not matched to a gene: 8. The CDR3 DNA reads TGTGCCAGCAGCGCCCTCGGACAGGTCCGAAACACCATATATTTT. It is translated as CASSALGQVRNTIYF.

This chain uses TRBV5-1 with TRBJ2-5; D is ambiguous. CDR1 is SGHRS and CDR2 is YFSETQ in the germline V gene. CDR3 size: 13 residues. V lost 2 bases and J 5 bases, leaving 10 bases between the germline ends. The DNA for the CDR3 is TGCGCCAGCAGCTTCGGTGAACCCGAGACCCAGTACTTC. It codes for CASSFGEPETQYF.

The chain uses TRBV15 and TRBJ1-4, with a possible D match to TRBD1 (5 bases). Germline V gene lookup returns CDR1 LNHNV and CDR2 YYDKDF (reference sequence). The CDR3 covers 14 residues. The V end lost 9 bases, the J end lost 5 bases, and 16 bases lay between the germline ends. The CDR3 region is CATAHGGNNEKLFF. In DNA form, the CDR3 reads TGTGCCACGGCCCACGGGGGAAACAATGAAAAACTGTTTTTT.

In this sample, this clone turned up a few times. The chain recombines TRBV25-1 with TRBJ2-2, with 8 bases that match TRBD1. The V gene end was trimmed by 3 bases and the J gene end by 5 bases; junction bases not matched to a gene: 5. The CDR3 loop spans 15 amino acids. CDR1 is MGHDK and CDR2 is SYGVNS in the germline V gene. The CDR3, as DNA: TGTGCCAGCAGTGAGGGCAGGGGGCATACCGGGGAGCTGTTTTTT. This gives the protein CASSEGRGHTGELFF. Full variable domain (outside the CDR3, taken from reference TRBV25-1 and TRBJ2-2): EADIYQTPRYLVIGTGKKITLECSQTMGHDKMYWYQQDPGMELHLIHYSYGVNSTEKGDLSSESTVSRIRTEHFPLTLESARPSHTSQYLCASSEGRGHTGELFFGEGSRLTVL.

The DNA for the CDR3 is TGTGCCAGCAGCCCTGGACAAACGTCAGATACGCAGTATTTT. Translation: CASSPGQTSDTQYF. V gene TRBV5-6 combines with J gene TRBJ2-3, with a tentative D call TRBD1 (5 bases). This CDR3 spans 14 amino acids. Trimming took 4 bases from V and 4 from J, leaving 13 bases between them. Germline lookup yields CDR1 SGHDT and CDR2 YYEEEE.

The chain joins TRBV9 to TRBJ1-1, with 9 bases aligning to TRBD1. J lost 6 bases, V lost 4 bases, and 7 bases had no gene match. Germline V gene data show CDR1 as SGDLS and CDR2 as YYNGEE. CDR3 length: 14 amino acids. The CDR3 region is CASSPGQGNPEAFF. The DNA for the CDR3 is TGTGCCAGCAGCCCCGGACAGGGGAATCCTGAAGCTTTCTTT.